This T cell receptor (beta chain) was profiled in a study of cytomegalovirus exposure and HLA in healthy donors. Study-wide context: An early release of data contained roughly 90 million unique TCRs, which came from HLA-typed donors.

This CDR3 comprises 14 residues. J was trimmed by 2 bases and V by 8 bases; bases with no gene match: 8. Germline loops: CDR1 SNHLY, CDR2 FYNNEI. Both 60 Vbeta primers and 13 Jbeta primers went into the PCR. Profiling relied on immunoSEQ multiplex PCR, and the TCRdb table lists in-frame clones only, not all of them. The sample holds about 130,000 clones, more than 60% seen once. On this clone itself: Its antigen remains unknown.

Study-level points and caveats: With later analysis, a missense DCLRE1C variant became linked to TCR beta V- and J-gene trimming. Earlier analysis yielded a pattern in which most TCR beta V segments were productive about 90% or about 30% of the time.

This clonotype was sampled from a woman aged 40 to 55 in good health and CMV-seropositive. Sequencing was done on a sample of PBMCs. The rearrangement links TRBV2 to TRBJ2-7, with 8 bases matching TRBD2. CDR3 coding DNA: TGTGCCAGCCGTCTAACGGGAGGGACCTACGAGCAGTACTTC. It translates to CASRLTGGTYEQYF.